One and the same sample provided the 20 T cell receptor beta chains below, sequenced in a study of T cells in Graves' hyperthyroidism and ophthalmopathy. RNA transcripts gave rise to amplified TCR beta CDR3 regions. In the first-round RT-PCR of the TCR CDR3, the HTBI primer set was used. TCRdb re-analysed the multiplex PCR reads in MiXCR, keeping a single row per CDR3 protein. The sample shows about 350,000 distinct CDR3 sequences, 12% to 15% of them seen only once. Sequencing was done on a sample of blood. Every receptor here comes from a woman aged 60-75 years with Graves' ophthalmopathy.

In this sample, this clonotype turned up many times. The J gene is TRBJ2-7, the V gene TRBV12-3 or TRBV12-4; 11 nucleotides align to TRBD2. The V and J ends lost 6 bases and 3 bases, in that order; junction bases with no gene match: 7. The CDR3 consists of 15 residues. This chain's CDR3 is CASSPTGTSGYEQYF. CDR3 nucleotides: TGTGCCAGCAGCCCTACCGGGACTAGCGGCTACGAGCAGTACTTC.

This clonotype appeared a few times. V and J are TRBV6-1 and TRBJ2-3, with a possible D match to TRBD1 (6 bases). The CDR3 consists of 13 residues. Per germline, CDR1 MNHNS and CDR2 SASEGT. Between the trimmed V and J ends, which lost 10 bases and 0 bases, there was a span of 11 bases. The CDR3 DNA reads TGTGCCATCCAGGGGAGTAGCACAGATACGCAGTATTTT. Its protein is CAIQGSSTDTQYF.

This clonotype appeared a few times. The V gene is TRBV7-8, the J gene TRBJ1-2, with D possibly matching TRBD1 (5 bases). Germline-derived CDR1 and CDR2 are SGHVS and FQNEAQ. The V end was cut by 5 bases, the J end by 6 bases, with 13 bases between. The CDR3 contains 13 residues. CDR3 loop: CASSLRVRDGYTF. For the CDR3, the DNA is TGTGCCAGCAGCCTCAGGGTGAGGGATGGCTACACCTTC. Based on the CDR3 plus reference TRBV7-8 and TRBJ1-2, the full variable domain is GAGVSQSPRYKVAKRGQDVALRCDPISGHVSLFWYQQALGQGPEFLTYFQNEAQLDKSGLPSDRFFAERPEGSVSTLKIQRTQQEDSAVYLCASSLRVRDGYTFGSGTRLTVV.

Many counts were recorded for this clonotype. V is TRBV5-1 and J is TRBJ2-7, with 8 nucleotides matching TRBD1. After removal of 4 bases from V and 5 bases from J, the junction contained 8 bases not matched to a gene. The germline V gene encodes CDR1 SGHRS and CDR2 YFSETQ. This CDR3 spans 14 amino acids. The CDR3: CASSGSGQVDEQYF. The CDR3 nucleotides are TGCGCCAGCAGCGGATCGGGACAGGTTGACGAGCAGTACTTC.

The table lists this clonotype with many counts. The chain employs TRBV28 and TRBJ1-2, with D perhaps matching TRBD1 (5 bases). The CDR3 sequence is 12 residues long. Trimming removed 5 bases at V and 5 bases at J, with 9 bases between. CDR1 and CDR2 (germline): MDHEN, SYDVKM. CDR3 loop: CASSGDSYGYTF. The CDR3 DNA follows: TGTGCCAGCAGTGGCGACAGTTATGGCTACACCTTC.

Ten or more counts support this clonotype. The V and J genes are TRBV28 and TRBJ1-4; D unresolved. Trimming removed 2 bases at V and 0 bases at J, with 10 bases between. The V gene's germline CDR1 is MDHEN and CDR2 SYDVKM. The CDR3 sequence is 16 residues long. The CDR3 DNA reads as TGTGCCAGCAGTTTAGGAACAGCAGCAACTAATGAAAAACTGTTTTTT. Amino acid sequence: CASSLGTAATNEKLFF.

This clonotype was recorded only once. Here the CDR3 reads CASSPLAGGAQETQYF. CDR3 in DNA: TGTGCCAGCAGCCCATTAGCGGGAGGGGCCCAAGAGACCCAGTACTTC. The chain is built from TRBV7-3 and TRBJ2-5, with 11 bases lining up with TRBD2. The V segment lost 5 bases and the J segment 1 base; nucleotides outside the gene matches: 6. CDR3 length equals 16 residues. CDR1 SGHTA and CDR2 FQGTGA come from the germline V gene.

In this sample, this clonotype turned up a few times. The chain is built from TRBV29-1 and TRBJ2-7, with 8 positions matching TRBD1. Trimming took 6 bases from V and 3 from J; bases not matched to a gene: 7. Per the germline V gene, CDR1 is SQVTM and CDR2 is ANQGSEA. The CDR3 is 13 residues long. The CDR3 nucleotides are TGCAGCGTCGCCTCCGGACAGGGCTACGAGCAGTACTTC. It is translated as CSVASGQGYEQYF.

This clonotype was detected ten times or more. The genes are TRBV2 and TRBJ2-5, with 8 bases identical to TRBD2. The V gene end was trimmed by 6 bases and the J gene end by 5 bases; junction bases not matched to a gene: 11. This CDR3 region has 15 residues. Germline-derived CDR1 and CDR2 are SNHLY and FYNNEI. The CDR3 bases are TGTGCCAGCAGGACGGGGACTAGGGAACACGAGACCCAGTACTTC. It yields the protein CASRTGTREHETQYF.

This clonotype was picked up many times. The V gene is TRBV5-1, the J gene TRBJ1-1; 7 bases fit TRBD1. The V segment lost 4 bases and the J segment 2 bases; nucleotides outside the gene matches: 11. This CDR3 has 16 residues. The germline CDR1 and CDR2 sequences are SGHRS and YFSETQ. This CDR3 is CASSPDPGTANTEAFF. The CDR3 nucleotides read TGCGCCAGCAGCCCGGATCCCGGGACAGCCAACACTGAAGCTTTCTTT.

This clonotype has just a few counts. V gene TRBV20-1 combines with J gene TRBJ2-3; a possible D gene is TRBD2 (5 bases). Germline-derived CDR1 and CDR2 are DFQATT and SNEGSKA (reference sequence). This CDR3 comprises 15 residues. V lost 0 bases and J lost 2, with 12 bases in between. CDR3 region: CSARDRDGVTDTQYF. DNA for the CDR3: TGCAGTGCTAGAGATCGTGACGGGGTCACAGATACGCAGTATTTT.

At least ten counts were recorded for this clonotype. CDR3 region: CASSGWAGELFF. In DNA form, the CDR3 reads TGTGCCAGCAGCGGATGGGCCGGGGAGCTGTTTTTT. The chain uses TRBV3-1 and TRBJ2-2, with unresolved D. CDR3 length: 12 amino acids. CDR1 is LGHDT and CDR2 is YNNKEL in the germline V gene (reference sequence). V gave up 5 bases and J gave up 6 bases, with 7 bases separating them.

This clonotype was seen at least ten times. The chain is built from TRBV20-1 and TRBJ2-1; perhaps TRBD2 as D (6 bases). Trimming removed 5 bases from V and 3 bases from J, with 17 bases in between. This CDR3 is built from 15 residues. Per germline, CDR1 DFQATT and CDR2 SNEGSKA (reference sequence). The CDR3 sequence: CSARLGDHRYNEQFF. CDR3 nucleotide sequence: TGCAGTGCTCGACTAGGAGACCACCGCTACAATGAGCAGTTCTTC.

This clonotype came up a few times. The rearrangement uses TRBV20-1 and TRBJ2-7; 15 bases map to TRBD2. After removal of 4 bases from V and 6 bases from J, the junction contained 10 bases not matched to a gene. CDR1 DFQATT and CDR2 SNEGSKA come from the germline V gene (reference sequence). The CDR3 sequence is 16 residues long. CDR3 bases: TGCAGTGCTAAGGGACTAGCGGGAGGTTCTAGCGGCGAGCAGTACTTC. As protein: CSAKGLAGGSSGEQYF.

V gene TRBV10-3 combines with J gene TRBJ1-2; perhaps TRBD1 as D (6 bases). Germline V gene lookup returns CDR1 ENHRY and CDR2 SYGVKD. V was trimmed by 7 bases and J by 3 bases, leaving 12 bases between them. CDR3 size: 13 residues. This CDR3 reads CAINKQGDYGYTF. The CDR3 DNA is TGTGCCATCAACAAACAGGGTGACTATGGCTACACCTTC.

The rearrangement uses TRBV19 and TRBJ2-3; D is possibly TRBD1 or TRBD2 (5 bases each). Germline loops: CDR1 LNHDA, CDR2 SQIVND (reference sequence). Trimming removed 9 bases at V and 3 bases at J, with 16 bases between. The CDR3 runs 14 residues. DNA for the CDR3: TGTGCCAGCTGTAAGGGACCAGGGACAGATACGCAGTATTTT. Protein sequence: CASCKGPGTDTQYF.

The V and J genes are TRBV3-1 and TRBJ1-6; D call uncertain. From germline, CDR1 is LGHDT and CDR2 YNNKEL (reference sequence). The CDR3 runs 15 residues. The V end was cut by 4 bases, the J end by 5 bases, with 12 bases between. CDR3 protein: CASSPFDRDNSPLHF. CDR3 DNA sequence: TGTGCCAGCAGCCCCTTCGACCGGGATAATTCACCCCTCCACTTT.

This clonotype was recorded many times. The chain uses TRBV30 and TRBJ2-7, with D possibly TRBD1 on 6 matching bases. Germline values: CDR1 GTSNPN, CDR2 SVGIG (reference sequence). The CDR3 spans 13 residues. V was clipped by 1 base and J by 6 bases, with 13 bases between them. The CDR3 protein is CAWSEQGATEQYF. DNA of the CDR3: TGTGCCTGGAGTGAACAGGGAGCCACCGAGCAGTACTTC.

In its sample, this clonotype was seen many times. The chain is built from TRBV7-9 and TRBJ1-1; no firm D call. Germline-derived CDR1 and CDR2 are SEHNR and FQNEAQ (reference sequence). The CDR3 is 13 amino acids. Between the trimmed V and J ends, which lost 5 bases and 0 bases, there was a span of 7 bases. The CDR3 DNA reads TGTGCCAGCAGCGCCGCCCTGAACACTGAAGCTTTCTTT. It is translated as CASSAALNTEAFF.

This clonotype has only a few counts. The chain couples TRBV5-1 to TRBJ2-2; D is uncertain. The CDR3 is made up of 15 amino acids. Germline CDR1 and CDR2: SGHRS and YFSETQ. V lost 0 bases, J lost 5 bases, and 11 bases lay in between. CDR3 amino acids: CASSLGDTRTGELFF. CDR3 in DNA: TGCGCCAGCAGCTTGGGAGACACCCGGACCGGGGAGCTGTTTTTT.